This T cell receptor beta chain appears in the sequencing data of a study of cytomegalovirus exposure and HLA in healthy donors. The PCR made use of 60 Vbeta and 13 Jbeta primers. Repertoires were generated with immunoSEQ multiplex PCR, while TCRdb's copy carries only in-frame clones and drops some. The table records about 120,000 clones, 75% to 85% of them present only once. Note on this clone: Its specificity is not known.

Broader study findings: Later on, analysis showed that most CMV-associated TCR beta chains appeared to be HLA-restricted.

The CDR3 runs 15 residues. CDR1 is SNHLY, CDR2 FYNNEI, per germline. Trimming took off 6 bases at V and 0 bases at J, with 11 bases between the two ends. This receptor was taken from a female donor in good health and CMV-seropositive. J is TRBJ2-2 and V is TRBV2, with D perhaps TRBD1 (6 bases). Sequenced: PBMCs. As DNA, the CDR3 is TGTGCCAGCAGAGTGACAGGATCGAACACCGGGGAGCTGTTTTTT. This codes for CASRVTGSNTGELFF.